The rows below give T cell receptor beta chains drawn from one sample of a study of OX40 agonist ivuxolimab in advanced cancers. The data were produced by immunoSEQ multiplex PCR, yet TCRdb's version contains in-frame clones alone and is incomplete. The data show 35,000 to 45,000 clones, 83% seen once. Material: CD4+ or CD8+ T cells sorted from blood, obtained in a trial of the OX40 agonist ivuxolimab. The receptors shown here come from an adult with an advanced solid tumor such as melanoma, head and neck, liver or kidney cancer. Each CDR3 is given with its conserved first and last residue. The D gene is left open where the match is weak. Expanded clones are given a class, and other clones once, few, many or no size at all.

j_gene	abundance	d_gene	v_gene	CDR3nt	CDR3aa
TRBJ2-1	NA	TRBD2	TRBV19	TGTGCCAGTACTATAGCGGGGAGTAACAATGAGCAGTTCTTC	CASTIAGSNNEQFF
TRBJ2-2	NA	NA	TRBV7-6	TGTGCCAGCAGCTTAACCTACAGCCCCTACCTTAACACCGGGGAGCTGTTTTTT	CASSLTYSPYLNTGELFF
TRBJ2-7	NA	NA	TRBV4-1	TGCGCCAGCAGCCAAGGGGGGTCCTACGAGCAGTACTTC	CASSQGGSYEQYF
TRBJ1-1	NA	NA	TRBV7-9	TGTGCCAGCGGACAATCAGGTGGGGGGGACACTGAAGCTTTCTTT	CASGQSGGGDTEAFF
TRBJ1-2	NA	NA	TRBV9	TGTGCCAGCAGCGTAGAGGACGGCTATGGCTACACCTTC	CASSVEDGYGYTF
TRBJ2-6	medium-sized	NA	TRBV6-4	TGTGCCAGCAGTGCAGGGGGGGAGAACAACGTCCTGACTTTC	CASSAGGENNVLTF
TRBJ1-1	NA	NA	TRBV27	TGTGCCAGCAGTTTATTGGCTAGGAACACTGAAGCTTTCTTT	CASSLLARNTEAFF
TRBJ1-2	NA	NA	TRBV2	TGTGCCAGCAGGGAGGGGACCTCCTACTTGTATGGCTACACCTTC	CASREGTSYLYGYTF
TRBJ2-1	NA	NA	TRBV4-1	TGCGCCAGCAGCCAAGGAAGCAGGCAGGGCTCCTACAATGAGCAGTTCTTC	CASSQGSRQGSYNEQFF
TRBJ2-3	NA	TRBD2	TRBV7-8	TGTGCCAGCAGCTTAGAGATAATAGCGGGAGGGCCTTATACGCAGTATTTT	CASSLEIIAGGPYTQYF
TRBJ2-2	NA	NA	TRBV19	TGTGCCAGTAGTACAGCCCTGATAGGGCCGAACACCGGGGAGCTGTTTTTT	CASSTALIGPNTGELFF
TRBJ1-5	NA	NA	TRBV11-2	TGTGCCAGCAGCTTATCTGGACACTCCGGTAGCAATCAGCCCCAGCATTTT	CASSLSGHSGSNQPQHF
TRBJ2-2	NA	NA	TRBV4-1	TGCGCCAGCAGCGGCCGGGGGCCCGGGGAGCTGTTTTTT	CASSGRGPGELFF
TRBJ2-7	NA	TRBD2	TRBV7-8	TGTGCCAGCAGCTTACCGACTAGCGGGGGGGCTGGCGAGCAGTACTTC	CASSLPTSGGAGEQYF
TRBJ1-5	few	NA	TRBV7-8	TGTGCCAGCAGCGCACACCAGGGCCCTAGTCAGCCCCAGCATTTT	CASSAHQGPSQPQHF
TRBJ2-7	NA	TRBD2	TRBV19	TGTGCCAGTAGTCCGGCGGGGGTCACAACGTACGAGCAGTACTTC	CASSPAGVTTYEQYF
TRBJ2-7	NA	TRBD1	TRBV11-2	TGTGCCAGCAGCGCAGGACAGGGATACGAGCAGTACTTC	CASSAGQGYEQYF
TRBJ1-1	NA	NA	TRBV6-5	TGTGCCAGCAGTTACTCTGGAGGGTCCGAAACTGAAGCTTTCTTT	CASSYSGGSETEAFF
TRBJ2-7	NA	TRBD1	TRBV5-1	TGCGCCAGCAGCCGAGAGGACAGGGCTACCTACGAGCAGTACTTC	CASSREDRATYEQYF
TRBJ2-7	NA	NA	TRBV11-2	TGTGCCAGCAGCTTTAGTCGGGGCTACGAGCAGTACTTC	CASSFSRGYEQYF
TRBJ2-7	NA	NA	TRBV5-4	TGTGCCAGCAGCCCCTATGGATGGGGGTCCTACGAGCAGTACTTC	CASSPYGWGSYEQYF
TRBJ2-7	NA	TRBD2	TRBV6-6	TGTGCCAGCAGGAGTAGCGGGGACTCCTACGAGCAGTACTTC	CASRSSGDSYEQYF
TRBJ2-1	medium-sized	TRBD1	TRBV29-1	TGCAGCTCGTGGACAGGCGACAATGAGCAGTTCTTC	CSSWTGDNEQFF
TRBJ1-5	NA	TRBD1	TRBV19	TGTGCCTCCGCTGGGACAGGGGGTAGCAATCAGCCCCAGCATTTT	CASAGTGGSNQPQHF
TRBJ2-6	medium-sized	NA	TRBV5-5	TGTGCCAGCAGCTCCGGGACGGAAAGCTCTGGGGCCAACGTCCTGACTTTC	CASSSGTESSGANVLTF
TRBJ1-1	NA	NA	TRBV29-1	TGCAGCGTTGAAGCCGGTTACTCTGACACTGAAGCTTTCTTT	CSVEAGYSDTEAFF
TRBJ1-2	NA	NA	TRBV27	TGTGCCAGCAGTTTAATTGCAGGGGTGACAAATGGCTACACCTTC	CASSLIAGVTNGYTF
TRBJ2-7	NA	NA	TRBV6-5	TGTGCCAGCAGTTACCTTGGAGAGCAGTACTTC	CASSYLGEQYF
TRBJ2-4	once	TRBD2	TRBV2	TGTGCCAGCAGTGATGGGCTAGCGGGAGCCAAAAACATTCAGTACTTC	CASSDGLAGAKNIQYF
TRBJ2-1	NA	NA	TRBV7-9	TGTGCCAGCAGCCTATCTTATGAGCAGTTCTTC	CASSLSYEQFF
TRBJ1-1	NA	NA	TRBV10-3	TGTGCCATCAGTGAGTGGACAGTTGGGACTGAAGCTTTCTTT	CAISEWTVGTEAFF
TRBJ2-7	NA	NA	TRBV30	TGTGCCTGGAGTGTGGGGTTTGAGCAGTACTTC	CAWSVGFEQYF
TRBJ2-5	NA	NA	TRBV4-3	TGCGCCAGCAGCCCGGGCCTCCAAGAGACCCAGTACTTC	CASSPGLQETQYF
TRBJ2-3	once	TRBD2	TRBV15	TGTGCCACCAGTTCGACTAGCGGGGGGGGAATACACACAGATACGCAGTATTTT	CATSSTSGGGIHTDTQYF
TRBJ1-1	NA	TRBD1	TRBV9	TGTGCCAGCAGCGCCGACAGGGGCGACACTGAAGCTTTCTTT	CASSADRGDTEAFF
TRBJ2-7	once	TRBD2	TRBV7-6	TGTGCCAGTGGACTAGCGCCGGGCGCCTACGAGCAGTACTTC	CASGLAPGAYEQYF
TRBJ2-7	once	TRBD2	TRBV9	TGTGCCAGCAGCCCCCCCGGCGGGAGGGCCGGGGAGCAGTACTTC	CASSPPGGRAGEQYF
TRBJ1-1	NA	NA	TRBV5-1	TGCGCCAGCAGTCCAGAGTTAGTCCAGAACACTGAAGCTTTCTTT	CASSPELVQNTEAFF
TRBJ2-1	NA	NA	TRBV6-1	TGTGCCACCTCGACAGGAGTAAACAATGAGCAGTTCTTC	CATSTGVNNEQFF
TRBJ1-2	few	TRBD1	TRBV19	TGTGCCAGTAGTATCAGACAGGGATATGGCTACACCTTC	CASSIRQGYGYTF
TRBJ1-6	NA	TRBD1	TRBV27	TGTGCCAGCAGCCGACTAACGGACAGGGATGCCTATAATTCACCCCTCCACTTT	CASSRLTDRDAYNSPLHF
TRBJ1-3	NA	TRBD1	TRBV2	TGTGCCAGCACAGACAGGGGTGGAAACACCATATATTTT	CASTDRGGNTIYF
TRBJ1-5	few	NA	TRBV4-1	TGCGCCAGCAGCCAAGATGCGGACAGAAACAATCAGCCCCAGCATTTT	CASSQDADRNNQPQHF
TRBJ2-7	NA	TRBD1	TRBV11-1	TGTGCCAGCAGCTTAGGTAGGGGGCCACCCTACGAGCAGTACTTC	CASSLGRGPPYEQYF
TRBJ2-7	NA	NA	TRBV9	TGTGCCAGCAGCGAGGAGGACAGTCTGGTTTTCTACGAGCAGTACTTC	CASSEEDSLVFYEQYF
TRBJ1-4	NA	NA	TRBV27	TGTGCCAGCAGCTCGGTCAGAACTAATGAAAAACTGTTTTTT	CASSSVRTNEKLFF
TRBJ2-1	once	NA	TRBV11-2	TGTGCCAGCAGCCTACTAGACTCTCACAACTACAATGAGCAGTTCTTC	CASSLLDSHNYNEQFF
TRBJ2-7	NA	NA	TRBV4-3	TGCGCCAGCAGCCAAGCCTCGGGGACCTACGAGCAGTACTTC	CASSQASGTYEQYF
TRBJ2-3	NA	NA	TRBV5-6	TGTGCCAGCAGCTTGGCCATTACCAGGGGTTTGTTGGCAGATACGCAGTATTTT	CASSLAITRGLLADTQYF
TRBJ2-7	few	NA	TRBV5-1	TGCGCCAGCAGATTGGAGGACGAGCAGTACTTC	CASRLEDEQYF
TRBJ1-2	NA	NA	TRBV6-5	TGTGCCAGCCTAAACAACCCTGGCTACACCTTC	CASLNNPGYTF
TRBJ2-3	NA	NA	TRBV5-1	TGCGCCAGCGCCCCAGGCGGGATCGGCACAGATACGCAGTATTTT	CASAPGGIGTDTQYF
TRBJ1-3	once	TRBD1	TRBV11-2	TGTGCCAGCAGCCCCATAGACTGGGACAGGGTATCTGGAAACACCATATATTTT	CASSPIDWDRVSGNTIYF
TRBJ1-5	NA	TRBD1	TRBV7-6	TGTGCCAGCAGCGCCGGACAGGGAAGCAATCAGCCCCAGCATTTT	CASSAGQGSNQPQHF
TRBJ1-3	NA	TRBD1	TRBV4-3	TGCGCCAGCAGCCAGGGTCTACCGGGACAGGGTCCTGGAAACACCATATATTTT	CASSQGLPGQGPGNTIYF
TRBJ2-4	once	TRBD1	TRBV30	TGTGCCTGGAGTGAGGGGGCGGGTGACATTCAGTACTTC	CAWSEGAGDIQYF
TRBJ2-7	NA	TRBD1	TRBV5-1	TGCGCCAGCAGCTTGACTCCGGGACAGGGGACCTACGAGCAGTACTTC	CASSLTPGQGTYEQYF
TRBJ2-2	NA	TRBD1	TRBV5-1	TGCGCCAGCTTCTCTCCGACAGGGGATACGAACACCGGGGAGCTGTTTTTT	CASFSPTGDTNTGELFF
TRBJ2-1	NA	TRBD1	TRBV7-2	TGTGCCAGCAGCTTCGGGGACAGCTCCTACAATGAGCAGTTCTTC	CASSFGDSSYNEQFF
TRBJ1-4	NA	NA	TRBV27	TGTGCCAGCAGTCCCCCCCCCGGTCTCAATGAAAAACTGTTTTTT	CASSPPPGLNEKLFF